This TCR beta chain appears in the sequencing data of a study of cytomegalovirus exposure and HLA in healthy donors. Here immunoSEQ multiplex PCR was the method, and the copy in TCRdb shows in-frame clones only, minus some. The sample records about 160,000 clones, 90% to 97% being singletons. Germline lookup yields CDR1 SGHTA and CDR2 FQGTGA. V shed 5 bases and J shed 4 bases, with 17 bases lying between them. This CDR3 is 15 amino acids long. This TCR was sampled from a woman aged 18-29 years in good health and CMV-seronegative. V usage is TRBV7-3 and J usage is TRBJ1-1; D is ambiguous. The sequencing input was PBMCs. CDR3 residues: CASSTHYGDGTEAFF. CDR3 nucleotides: TGTGCCAGCAGCACGCACTATGGAGATGGCACTGAAGCTTTCTTT.